The source of this T cell receptor beta chain is a study of blood T cell repertoires in COVID-19. Across the study: PBMCs, B-cell-depleted T cells, or T cells were the source of the cDNA or gDNA that made up the material.

The protocol was immunoSEQ multiplex PCR, while the TCRdb copy is restricted to in-frame clones and leaves out a portion. Of about 250,000 clones detected, 87% appear once; the ten largest clones hold about 3%. Deletions cut 3 bases from V and 7 bases from J, with 16 bases between. Germline CDR1 KGHSH, CDR2 LQKENI. This CDR3 spans 14 amino acids. The clonotype was recovered from a young man with active or convalescent COVID-19. The sample was peripheral blood. The chain couples TRBV18 to TRBJ2-7, with a tentative D call TRBD2 (6 bases). Written as DNA, the CDR3 is TGTGCCAGCTCACCGAAACTAGCCGAAGGGGAGCAGTACTTC. This codes for CASSPKLAEGEQYF. The variable domain in full, completed from reference TRBV18 and TRBJ2-7, reads NAGVMQNPRHLVRRRGQEARLRCSPMKGHSHVYWYRQLPEEGLKFMVYLQKENIIDESGMPKERFSAEFPKEGPSILRIQQVVRGDSAAYFCASSPKLAEGEQYFGPGTRLTVT.